This T cell receptor (beta chain) was sequenced for a study of T cells after yellow fever vaccination. Per the germline V gene, CDR1 is KGHDR and CDR2 is SFDVKD. V lost 5 bases and J 1 base, leaving 19 bases between the germline ends. This CDR3 has 18 amino acids. TCRdb passed the 5' RACE reads through MiXCR, listing each CDR3 protein once. Of more than 120,000 distinct CDR3 sequences in the sample, less than 9.5% are singletons; the top ten hold around 0.73%. This clonotype was recorded many times. This TCR derives from a man aged 30 to 45 who received the YFV17D yellow fever vaccine. This sequence joins TRBV24-1 and TRBJ2-2; TRBD1 is a possible D gene (5 bases). This specimen was CD4+ T cells sorted from PBMCs, taken 5 days after the yellow fever booster vaccination. DNA for the CDR3: TGTGCCACCAGTGGGGAAGGGGCGGCGGAGTGGAACACCGGGGAGCTGTTTTTT. Residues: CATSGEGAAEWNTGELFF.